A selection of T cell receptor beta chains follows, all from one sample in a study of blood T cells in healthy people across ages. TCRdb fed the 5' RACE reads into MiXCR, producing one record per CDR3 protein. The sample has about 1.4 million distinct CDR3 sequences, around 55% seen once. The sequenced sample consisted of blood. The origin of the receptors is a man aged 18 to 29 in good health. CDR3s include the opening cysteine and the closing phenylalanine or tryptophan. A D gene is named only where the DNA matches it firmly. Size is omitted from some rows. Given values are once, few, many or a class for expanded clones.

CDR3 DNA,CDR3 protein,J gene,V gene,clone size,D gene
TGTGCCAGCAGCGTAAGGACAGGGTATGGCTACACCTTC,CASSVRTGYGYTF,TRBJ1-2,TRBV9,NA,TRBD1
TGCGCCGGCAGCGATACAGGGAGGGATACGCAGTATTTT,CAGSDTGRDTQYF,TRBJ2-3,TRBV10-2,NA,NA
TGTGCCAGCAGCCAAGATCCAAGGAACTATGGCTACACCTTC,CASSQDPRNYGYTF,TRBJ1-2,TRBV3-1,NA,NA
TGCGCCAGCAGCTCGGACCGGGACAGGGTGTCACGTGAGCAGTACTTC,CASSSDRDRVSREQYF,TRBJ2-7,TRBV5-1,NA,TRBD1
TGTGCCAGCAGTTTAGTAGCGTCCCTAGGCGGTGAGCAGTTCTTC,CASSLVASLGGEQFF,TRBJ2-1,TRBV12-3/TRBV12-4,NA,NA
TGCAGTGCCCAGACAACACTTCTTTCCTACGAGCAGTACTTC,CSAQTTLLSYEQYF,TRBJ2-7,TRBV20-1,NA,NA
TGTGCCAGCAGCAATTCCCGGGGGGAGGATGGCTACACCTTC,CASSNSRGEDGYTF,TRBJ1-2,TRBV7-2,NA,NA
TGCAGTGCTAGGGGCGAACTAGCGGGAGTCTACGAGCAGTACTTC,CSARGELAGVYEQYF,TRBJ2-7,TRBV20-1,many,TRBD2
TGTGCCAGCAGCAACCTAAACAGCCAAGAGACCCAGTACTTC,CASSNLNSQETQYF,TRBJ2-5,TRBV6-6,NA,NA
TGTGCCAGTTTTGAGGCGCCATACGAGCAGTACTTC,CASFEAPYEQYF,TRBJ2-7,TRBV5-5,NA,NA
TGTGCCAGCAGAACCCAGGGATATGGCTACACCTTC,CASRTQGYGYTF,TRBJ1-2,TRBV6-5,NA,NA
TGTGCCAGCAGTTACTCGTTTCCACGAGAAGGCGGTGAAAAACTGTTTTTT,CASSYSFPREGGEKLFF,TRBJ1-4,TRBV6-6,few,NA
TGTGCCAGCAGTGAATTCCTAGCGGGAGTAAAAGATACGCAGTATTTT,CASSEFLAGVKDTQYF,TRBJ2-3,TRBV25-1,NA,TRBD2
TGTGCCAGCAGCCAAGGCCGGGAGGCCAAAAACATTCAGTACTTC,CASSQGREAKNIQYF,TRBJ2-4,TRBV14,NA,NA
TGCAGTGCTTCCTCTTCCGCGACAGAGGAGCTAAGCTCCTACAATGAGCAGTTCTTC,CSASSSATEELSSYNEQFF,TRBJ2-1,TRBV20-1,few,NA
TGTGCCAGCAGTGAAAAAGCGGGGGTTACCTACAATGAGCAGTTCTTC,CASSEKAGVTYNEQFF,TRBJ2-1,TRBV25-1,NA,TRBD2
TGTGCCAGCAGCGCGGGTGGGCTAACGAGATCCACAGATACGCAGTATTTT,CASSAGGLTRSTDTQYF,TRBJ2-3,TRBV9,once,NA
TGCAGTGCTTATGCAGGGGTCGGAGAGACCCAGTACTTC,CSAYAGVGETQYF,TRBJ2-5,TRBV20-1,NA,NA
TGCAGCGCCGGTAAGCCGAGCTCCTACGAGCAGTACTTC,CSAGKPSSYEQYF,TRBJ2-7,TRBV29-1,few,NA